Shown below are 15 T cell receptor beta chains from a single sample sequenced in a study of OX40 agonist ivuxolimab in advanced cancers. Only in-frame clones appear in the TCRdb table, and some are missing; sequencing was by immunoSEQ multiplex PCR. The data contain about 77,000 clones, 85% to 95% of them seen just once; the ten biggest clones take up 4.5% to 5%. The sample in question was CD4+ or CD8+ T cells sorted from blood, obtained in a trial of the OX40 agonist ivuxolimab. The receptors were sampled from an adult with an advanced solid tumor such as melanoma, head and neck, liver or kidney cancer.

The chain employs TRBV7-2 and TRBJ2-2; D gene ambiguous. The germline gives CDR1 SGHTA, CDR2 FQGNSA. Trimming removed 1 base at V and 5 bases at J, with 8 bases between. This CDR3 is built from 14 residues. Here the CDR3 DNA reads TGTGCCAGCAGCTTAGGGACGATTACCGGGGAGCTGTTTTTT. Encoded protein: CASSLGTITGELFF.

The J gene is TRBJ1-6, the V gene TRBV13, with TRBD1 identical over 8 bases. This CDR3 spans 14 amino acids. Unmatched junction bases numbered 2, after V lost 3 bases and J lost 7 bases. Germline CDR1 is PRHDT and CDR2 is FYEKMQ (reference sequence). The CDR3 DNA reads as TGTGCCAGCAGCTTCCAGGGGGCGAATTCACCCCTCCACTTT. Its translation: CASSFQGANSPLHF.

V is TRBV9 and J is TRBJ2-7; the match to TRBD1 covers 8 bases. Germline CDR1 reads SGDLS; CDR2 reads YYNGEE. There are 15 residues in the CDR3. V was pared by 4 bases and J by 0 bases, with 6 bases of the junction left unmatched. CDR3 sequence (DNA): TGTGCCAGCAGCCCACAGGGGGAGAGCTCCTACGAGCAGTACTTC. Protein sequence: CASSPQGESSYEQYF.

The CDR3 sequence: CASSKNGGTRGQETQYF. Here the CDR3 DNA reads TGTGCCAGCAGTAAAAACGGGGGAACAAGAGGGCAAGAGACCCAGTACTTC. The rearrangement uses TRBV11-1 and TRBJ2-5; the D gene is possibly TRBD2 (6 bases). Germline CDR1 SGHAT, CDR2 FQDESV (reference sequence). V was shortened by 6 bases and J by 2 bases, with 22 bases between the two germline ends. This CDR3 has 17 amino acids.

The chain links TRBV11-2 to TRBJ2-7, with TRBD2 as a possible D gene (6 bases). Germline assignment: CDR1 SGHAT and CDR2 FQNNGV. The CDR3 spans 13 residues. Between the trimmed V and J ends, which lost 2 bases and 4 bases, there was a span of 9 bases. CDR3: CASSLWDSYEQYF. CDR3 nucleotides: TGTGCCAGCAGCTTATGGGACTCTTACGAGCAGTACTTC.

This clone appeared a single time. The V call is TRBV30, the J call TRBJ1-1; no firm D call. The CDR3 consists of 12 residues. With 8 bases removed from V and 5 bases from J, the gap between germline ends came to 15 bases. The germline CDR1 and CDR2 sequences are GTSNPN and SVGIG (reference sequence). The CDR3 sequence: CAAKHGVTEAFF. The CDR3 nucleotides read TGTGCCGCCAAGCATGGGGTAACTGAAGCTTTCTTT.

Regarding this clone: At one end the junction does not follow the germline gene, possibly because of a read error. The chain employs TRBV6-5 and TRBJ2-3, with D perhaps TRBD2 (5 bases). The CDR3 loop spans 13 amino acids. The germline V gene encodes CDR1 MNHEY and CDR2 SVGAGI. The CDR3 nucleotides are TGTGCCTGCAGGTCCTGGGGAGCAGATACGCAGTATTTT. Amino acid sequence: CACRSWGADTQYF.

CDR3 nucleotides: TGTGCCAGCAGTGGGACAGGGGCTCAGCCCCAGCATTTT. Amino acid sequence: CASSGTGAQPQHF. The gene calls are TRBV6-1 and TRBJ1-5, with 9 bases matching TRBD1. Germline CDR1 is MNHNS and CDR2 is SASEGT. V shed 4 bases, J shed 6 bases, and the junction held 1 base outside the gene matches. This CDR3 contains 13 residues.

Of note for this clone: The sample has other DNA sequences that encode this CDR3 too. The chain uses TRBV5-1 and TRBJ1-2; 7 bases map to TRBD1. The CDR3 length is 14 residues. CDR1 and CDR2 (germline): SGHRS, YFSETQ. Unmatched junction bases numbered 6, after V lost 0 bases and J lost 7 bases. CDR3 amino acids: CASSLGQGGRGYTF. The CDR3 DNA reads TGCGCCAGCAGCTTGGGGCAGGGGGGGCGTGGCTACACCTTC.

This chain links TRBV5-4 with TRBJ2-3; TRBD2 matches at 16 bases. The length of the CDR3 is 17 residues. Trimming took 4 bases from V and 6 from J; bases not matched to a gene: 8. CDR1 is SGHNT, CDR2 YYREEE, per germline (reference sequence). CDR3 sequence: CASSLNRGLAGGDTQYF. CDR3 coding DNA: TGTGCCAGCAGCCTGAACCGGGGACTAGCGGGAGGGGATACGCAGTATTTT.

This chain uses TRBV28 with TRBJ2-7; the D gene is possibly TRBD2 (6 bases). This CDR3 region has 12 residues. Germline V gene sequence: CDR1 MDHEN, CDR2 SYDVKM. Between the trimmed V and J ends, which lost 3 bases and 4 bases, there was a span of 7 bases. For the CDR3, the DNA is TGTGCCAGCAGTTTGGCGGGATACGAGCAGTACTTC. Protein sequence: CASSLAGYEQYF.

The chain employs TRBV7-2 and TRBJ1-5, with a weak D call TRBD1 (5 bases). Trimming cost V 5 bases and J 0 bases, with 8 bases left between them. This CDR3 is built from 14 residues. Germline CDR1 SGHTA, CDR2 FQGNSA. The CDR3 here is CASSEQVSNQPQHF. CDR3 nucleotides: TGTGCCAGCAGCGAACAGGTTAGCAATCAGCCCCAGCATTTT. The full variable domain, its missing parts supplied by reference TRBV7-2 and TRBJ1-5, is GAGVSQSPSNKVTEKGKDVELRCDPISGHTALYWYRQSLGQGLEFLIYFQGNSAPDKSGLPSDRFSAERTGGSVSTLTIQRTQQEDSAVYLCASSEQVSNQPQHFGDGTRLSIL.

V gene TRBV5-4 combines with J gene TRBJ1-3; 7 nucleotides line up with TRBD1. V shed 0 bases and J 2 bases; nucleotides not matched to a gene: 2. The germline V gene has CDR1 SGHNT and CDR2 YYREEE (reference sequence). This CDR3 comprises 15 residues. The CDR3 region is CASSLGQGPGNTIYF. The CDR3 nucleotides are TGTGCCAGCAGCTTGGGACAGGGACCTGGAAACACCATATATTTT.

This chain links TRBV29-1 with TRBJ1-5; perhaps TRBD1 as D (5 bases). The V end lost 4 bases, the J end lost 1 base, and 11 bases lay between the germline ends. Germline values: CDR1 SQVTM, CDR2 ANQGSEA. The length of the CDR3 is 14 residues. The CDR3 reads CSVVAGGSNQPQHF. DNA of the CDR3: TGCAGCGTTGTAGCGGGGGGAAGCAATCAGCCCCAGCATTTT.

The J gene is TRBJ2-3, the V gene TRBV11-3; TRBD2 might be the D (6 bases). Germline CDR1 SGHNT, CDR2 YENEEA. CDR3 length equals 17 residues. V was pared by 3 bases and J by 4 bases, with 20 bases between. The DNA for the CDR3 is TGTGCCAGCAGCTTCTCCCGGGTCCCAGCGGGCCCAGATACGCAGTATTTT. Amino acid sequence: CASSFSRVPAGPDTQYF.